Listed below are T cell receptor beta chains from one sample, sequenced in a study of glioma-infiltrating T cells after dendritic cell vaccination. TCRdb's table, derived via immunoSEQ multiplex PCR, lists solely in-frame clones and lacks some. The sample lists some 100,000 clones, about four fifths occurring once. The sample consisted of blood, taken before dendritic cell vaccination. The source of these receptors is a human donor with glioblastoma. CDR3s include the opening cysteine and the closing phenylalanine or tryptophan. A D gene is named only where the DNA matches it firmly. The size field is filled for only some rows; it gives once, few, many or a size class.

TRBV2	NA	TRBJ2-4	few	15	TGTGCCAGCCGCAGACAGACTCTAGCCAAAAACATTCAGTACTTC	CASRRQTLAKNIQYF
TRBV28	NA	TRBJ1-4	NA	15	TGTGCCAGCAGTTTAGTCCGGGGGGCAAGTGAAAAACTGTTTTTT	CASSLVRGASEKLFF
TRBV5-4	NA	TRBJ2-1	NA	12	TGTGCCAGCAGCTTGGACCTAGAGGGAGCTTTCTTC	CASSLDLEGAFF
TRBV27	NA	TRBJ2-1	NA	13	TGTGCCAGCAGTTCCTCGACAGGCAATGAGCAGTTCTTC	CASSSSTGNEQFF
TRBV18	TRBD1	TRBJ2-7	NA	16	TGTGCCAGCTCCTCAGCTTACCGGGACAGGGTTTACGAGCAGTACTTC	CASSSAYRDRVYEQYF
TRBV5-6	TRBD2	TRBJ2-7	NA	14	TGTGCCAGCAGAGTTAGCGGGAGAATGCACGAGCAGTACTTC	CASRVSGRMHEQYF
TRBV5-1	TRBD1	TRBJ1-2	NA	16	TGCGCCAGCAGCCTTGGTCGGGACAGGGCCCCCTATGGCTACACCTTC	CASSLGRDRAPYGYTF
TRBV5-6	NA	TRBJ1-4	NA	16	TGTGCCAGCAGCTCCCGGACTCTCGCAACTAATGAAAAACTGTTTTTT	CASSSRTLATNEKLFF
TRBV7-6	TRBD2	TRBJ2-4	NA	17	TGTGCCAGCAGCTTAGGGGCTAGCGGGCTAGCCAAAAACATTCAGTACTTC	CASSLGASGLAKNIQYF
TRBV28	NA	TRBJ1-4	NA	14	TGTGCCAGCAGGGCAACAGGACAGCCTGAAAAACTGTTTTTT	CASRATGQPEKLFF
TRBV5-6	TRBD1	TRBJ1-1	NA	15	TGTGCCAGCAGCCCCGAGACAGGGGGGAACACTGAAGCTTTCTTT	CASSPETGGNTEAFF
TRBV2	NA	TRBJ1-6	NA	13	TGTGCCAGCAGTTTGGAGTATAATTCACCCCTCCACTTT	CASSLEYNSPLHF
TRBV28	NA	TRBJ2-5	NA	14	TGTGCCAGCAGCTCCGGACAGATACAAGAGACCCAGTACTTC	CASSSGQIQETQYF
TRBV5-1	TRBD2	TRBJ2-1	NA	16	TGCGCCAGCAGCCCCCCCGGGGCGGGGGTTTACAATGAGCAGTTCTTC	CASSPPGAGVYNEQFF
TRBV30	TRBD2	TRBJ2-2	once	17	TGTGCCTGGCGCTCCTTATCGCGGGAGTTTGTTGCCGGGGAGCTGTTTTTT	CAWRSLSREFVAGELFF
TRBV6-1	NA	TRBJ1-2	NA	13	TGTGCCAGCAGCGGACAAATTAACTATGGCTACACCTTC	CASSGQINYGYTF
TRBV30	NA	TRBJ2-1	NA	13	TGTGCCTGGAACCGGGACTTATACAATGAGCAGTTCTTC	CAWNRDLYNEQFF
TRBV7-2	NA	TRBJ2-7	few	14	TGTGCCAGCAGCTTACAGGGTAGCTCCTACGAGCAGTACTTC	CASSLQGSSYEQYF
TRBV18	TRBD1	TRBJ2-5	NA	15	TGTGCCAGCTCACCACAGACAGGGCCTCAAGAGACCCAGTACTTC	CASSPQTGPQETQYF
TRBV5-1	NA	TRBJ1-5	NA	14	TGCGCCAGCAGCCCCGGGGAATTATATCAGCCCCAGCATTTT	CASSPGELYQPQHF
TRBV10-3	NA	TRBJ2-7	NA	14	TGTGCCATCAGTGAGGGCGTGAACTACTACGAGCAGTACTTC	CAISEGVNYYEQYF
TRBV18	TRBD1	TRBJ2-7	few	15	TGTGCCAGCTCAGCCAGACAGGGACCCATCTACGAGCAGTACTTC	CASSARQGPIYEQYF
TRBV6-1	TRBD1	TRBJ2-6	NA	19	TGTGCCAGCAGTGAAGTCCGGGACAGGGGGCGTTCTGGGGCCAACGTCCTGACTTTC	CASSEVRDRGRSGANVLTF
TRBV28	TRBD1	TRBJ1-5	NA	15	TGTGCCAGCAGTGCTGGACAGGGAGTAGGGCAGCCCCAGCATTTT	CASSAGQGVGQPQHF
TRBV6-1	NA	TRBJ1-2	NA	12	TGTGCCAGCAGCTCTCTCAAGGGGGGCTACACCTTC	CASSSLKGGYTF
TRBV5-1	NA	TRBJ1-3	NA	15	TGCGCCAGCAGCTTGGCCGGGACTATGGGAAACACCATATATTTT	CASSLAGTMGNTIYF
TRBV7-9	TRBD1	TRBJ1-2	NA	16	TGTGCCAGCAGCTCCGGACAGGGGCAATCCAACTATGGCTACACCTTC	CASSSGQGQSNYGYTF
TRBV5-4	TRBD1	TRBJ2-3	NA	14	TGTGCCAGCAGCGTGACAGGGTATAGAGATACGCAGTATTTT	CASSVTGYRDTQYF
TRBV9	NA	TRBJ1-2	NA	17	TGTGCCAGCAGCGGAGGGGGAGAGGACGGACTTAACTATGGCTACACCTTC	CASSGGGEDGLNYGYTF
TRBV18	NA	TRBJ1-4	NA	13	TGTGCCAGCTCGTCCCGGACAGATGAAAAACTGTTTTTT	CASSSRTDEKLFF
TRBV9	TRBD2	TRBJ2-3	NA	16	TGTGCCAGCAGCCCTACTAGCGGGAGGGCCACAGATACGCAGTATTTT	CASSPTSGRATDTQYF
TRBV28	NA	TRBJ2-3	NA	14	TGTGCCAGCAGGTCAGTGGGCTTCACAGATACGCAGTATTTT	CASRSVGFTDTQYF
TRBV5-3	NA	TRBJ2-2	NA	13	TGTGCCAGAAGCATTGGGAGGACCGGGGAGCTGTTTTTT	CARSIGRTGELFF
TRBV10-3	TRBD2	TRBJ2-7	NA	16	TGTGCCATCAGTGCGACCCGACTAGCGGGGTCCTACGAGCAGTACTTC	CAISATRLAGSYEQYF
TRBV7-8	NA	TRBJ1-6	many	14	TGTGCCAGCAGCTTAAGGGGCGAGAGATCCACCCTCCACTTT	CASSLRGERSTLHF
TRBV2	NA	TRBJ1-4	NA	14	TGTGCCAGCAGTGATATATCCGACGGGGAAAAACTGTTTTTT	CASSDISDGEKLFF
TRBV18	TRBD2	TRBJ2-5	once	14	TGTGCCAGCTCACCACCGGGACTAGCGGAGACCCAGTACTTC	CASSPPGLAETQYF
TRBV7-8	TRBD2	TRBJ2-3	NA	15	TGTGCCAGCAGCTTACCGGGGGGGCGCCCAGATACGCAGTATTTT	CASSLPGGRPDTQYF
TRBV19	TRBD2	TRBJ2-1	NA	15	TGTGCCAGTAGTATAGGAGGGACTAGCGGGAACGAGCAGTTCTTC	CASSIGGTSGNEQFF
TRBV28	NA	TRBJ2-1	NA	16	TGTGCCAGCAGTGCGTCAGGGCGCGAGTGGGACAATGAGCAGTTCTTC	CASSASGREWDNEQFF
TRBV5-4	NA	TRBJ1-6	NA	15	TGTGCCAGCAGCCCGGACAGTTTTTATAATTCACCCCTCCACTTT	CASSPDSFYNSPLHF
TRBV19	TRBD2	TRBJ2-1	NA	17	TGTGCCAGTAGTAAGGGACTAGCGGGGGGCTATGACAATGAGCAGTTCTTC	CASSKGLAGGYDNEQFF
TRBV7-2	NA	TRBJ1-1	NA	13	TGTGCCAGCAGGCTATCACGGAACACTGAAGCTTTCTTT	CASRLSRNTEAFF
TRBV18	TRBD2	TRBJ2-7	few	14	TGTGCCAGCTCACCAACTAGCGGGCCCTACGAGCAGTACTTC	CASSPTSGPYEQYF
TRBV10-3	TRBD1	TRBJ2-7	NA	12	TGTGCCATCAGACAGGGGGCCTACGAGCAGTACTTC	CAIRQGAYEQYF